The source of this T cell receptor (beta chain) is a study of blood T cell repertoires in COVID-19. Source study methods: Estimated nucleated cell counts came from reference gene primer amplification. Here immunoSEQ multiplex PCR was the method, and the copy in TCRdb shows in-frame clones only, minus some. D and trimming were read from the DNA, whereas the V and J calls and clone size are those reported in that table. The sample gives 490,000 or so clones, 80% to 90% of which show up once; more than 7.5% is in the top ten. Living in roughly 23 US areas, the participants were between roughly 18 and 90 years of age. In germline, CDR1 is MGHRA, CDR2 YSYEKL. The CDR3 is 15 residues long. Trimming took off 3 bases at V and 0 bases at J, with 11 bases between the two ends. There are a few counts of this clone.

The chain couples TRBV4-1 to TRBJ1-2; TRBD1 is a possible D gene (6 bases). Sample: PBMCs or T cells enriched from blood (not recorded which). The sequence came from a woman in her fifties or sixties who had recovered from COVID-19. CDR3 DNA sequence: TGCGCCAGCAGCCACCGGGACACCACTAACTATGGCTACACCTTC. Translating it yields CASSHRDTTNYGYTF.